The 9 T cell receptor beta chains below were found in one sample sequenced in a study of cytomegalovirus exposure and HLA in healthy donors. Both 60 Vbeta primers and 13 Jbeta primers went into the PCR. Sequenced by immunoSEQ multiplex PCR; TCRdb stores in-frame clones only, minus some. The repertoire includes about 76,000 clones, about 76% of them detected once, and 9% to 14% sits in the top ten. Sequencing was done on a sample of PBMCs. These receptors all stem from a male donor in good health and CMV-seropositive.

The rearrangement joins TRBV27 to TRBJ2-3, with a weak D call TRBD1 (6 bases). This CDR3 spans 14 amino acids. Trimming removed 5 bases at V and 2 bases at J, with 11 bases between. CDR1 MNHEY and CDR2 SMNVEV come from the germline V gene (reference sequence). DNA for the CDR3: TGTGCCAGCAGTGTGGACAGCTCCACAGATACGCAGTATTTT. It translates to CASSVDSSTDTQYF.

For this clone: This same CDR3 is encoded by further DNA sequences in the sample. This chain joins TRBV30 and TRBJ2-3, with 11 bases matching TRBD2. There are 14 residues in the CDR3. CDR1 and CDR2 (germline): GTSNPN, SVGIG (reference sequence). V lost 8 bases and J lost 6; bases outside the gene matches: 10. This CDR3 is CARADSGGADTQYF. The CDR3 DNA sequence: TGTGCCCGAGCGGATAGCGGGGGGGCCGATACGCAGTATTTT.

This chain links TRBV27 with TRBJ2-7, with D perhaps TRBD1 (7 bases). Germline V gene sequence: CDR1 MNHEY, CDR2 SMNVEV (reference sequence). V was pared by 2 bases and J by 9 bases, with 14 bases between. The CDR3 totals 13 residues. The CDR3 DNA is TGTGCCAGCAGTTTACGGCAGGGGGGTGGGCAGTACTTC. It encodes CASSLRQGGGQYF.

The chain is built from TRBV10-2 and TRBJ2-7, with TRBD2 matching over 13 bases. Germline assignment: CDR1 WSHSY and CDR2 SAAADI. J lost 2 bases, V lost 6 bases, and 4 bases had no gene match. The CDR3 sequence is 15 residues long. CDR3 nucleotides: TGCGCCAGCAGGAACGGACTAGCGGGGGCCTACGAGCAGTACTTC. Translation gives CASRNGLAGAYEQYF.

The chain has TRBV6-1 and TRBJ1-3; D is perhaps TRBD1 (6 bases). Trimming pared 4 bases from V and 0 bases from J, leaving 10 bases between. The CDR3 has 15 residues. Germline V gene lookup returns CDR1 MNHNS and CDR2 SASEGT. As DNA, the CDR3 is TGTGCCAGCAGTGGGTCGACAGGCTCTGGAAACACCATATATTTT. Translation: CASSGSTGSGNTIYF.

CDR3 protein: CASSPLTGTGNTGELFF. In DNA, the CDR3 is TGTGCCAGCTCACCACTTACCGGGACAGGCAACACCGGGGAGCTGTTTTTT. V and J are TRBV18 and TRBJ2-2, with 8 positions matching TRBD1. CDR3 size: 17 residues. Germline values: CDR1 KGHSH, CDR2 LQKENI. V lost 1 base, J lost 2 bases, and 6 bases stayed unmatched.

The rearrangement links TRBV7-9 to TRBJ2-1; no clear D gene. Germline lookup yields CDR1 SEHNR and CDR2 FQNEAQ (reference sequence). The CDR3 runs 13 residues. V was trimmed by 5 bases and J by 6 bases, leaving 11 bases between them. The CDR3 sequence: CASSPVARNEQFF. The CDR3 coding sequence is TGTGCCAGCAGCCCCGTGGCCCGCAATGAGCAGTTCTTC. The full variable domain, with the rest looked up from reference TRBV7-9 and TRBJ2-1, is DTGVSQNPRHKITKRGQNVTFRCDPISEHNRLYWYRQTLGQGPEFLTYFQNEAQLEKSRLLSDRFSAERPKGSFSTLEIQRTEQGDSAMYLCASSPVARNEQFFGPGTRLTVL.

The chain joins TRBV9 to TRBJ2-3; D is uncertain. Germline V CDR1 and CDR2: SGDLS, YYNGEE. V was trimmed by 0 bases and J by 2 bases, leaving 10 bases between them. There are 15 residues in the CDR3. Here the CDR3 reads CASSVEGVHTDTQYF. The CDR3 DNA reads TGTGCCAGCAGCGTAGAAGGAGTCCACACAGATACGCAGTATTTT.

The V gene is TRBV7-9, the J gene TRBJ2-7; D is perhaps TRBD1 (7 bases). Per the germline V gene, CDR1 is SEHNR and CDR2 is FQNEAQ (reference sequence). This CDR3 spans 16 amino acids. Trimming pared 4 bases from V and 0 bases from J, leaving 16 bases between. CDR3 coding DNA: TGTGCCAGCAGCTCCTGGACAGGAGGGATCTCCTACGAGCAGTACTTC. This translates into CASSSWTGGISYEQYF.